This entry lists 20 T cell receptor beta chains sequenced from one sample in a study of CD8 T cells in ankylosing spondylitis. MiXCR was run by TCRdb on the 5' RACE reads, yielding one entry per CDR3 protein. The sample consists of 700,000 or so distinct CDR3 sequences, around 19% of them appearing once. Study-level findings and limits: Seemingly characteristic of ankylosing spondylitis blood was a TCR beta motif consisting of several highly homologous variants.

Their target antigens are unknown. The sequencing input was blood, either unsorted or a sorted T cell fraction (not recorded which). The receptors shown here come from a male donor with ankylosing spondylitis.

This clonotype was observed a few times. Mismatch with germline at one junction end may stem from a read error. The chain joins TRBV7-7 to TRBJ2-1; D is undetermined. Germline assignment: CDR1 SSHAT and CDR2 FNYEAQ (reference sequence). The CDR3 consists of 13 residues. Written as DNA, the CDR3 is TGTGCTAGCAGCTTAAGGTCAGGCTATGAGCAGTTCTTC. Translated: CASSLRSGYEQFF.

The CDR3 reads CASSTPTLETQYF. The DNA for the CDR3 is TGTGCCAGTAGTACCCCGACCCTAGAGACCCAGTACTTC. This rearrangement joins TRBV19 to TRBJ2-5; D not resolved. Trimming took 4 bases from V and 4 from J, leaving 10 bases between them. The germline V gene encodes CDR1 LNHDA and CDR2 SQIVND (reference sequence). The length of the CDR3 is 13 residues.

This clonotype has just a few counts. The gene calls are TRBV12-3 or TRBV12-4 and TRBJ2-1, with D perhaps matching TRBD1 or TRBD2 (6 bases each). The CDR3 runs to 16 residues. V lost 0 bases to trimming and J lost 0 bases, with 9 bases between them. CDR3: CASSLAWGASYNEQFF. The CDR3 DNA follows: TGTGCCAGCAGTTTAGCGTGGGGGGCCTCCTACAATGAGCAGTTCTTC.

V usage is TRBV12-3 or TRBV12-4 and J usage is TRBJ2-7, with D perhaps being TRBD1 or TRBD2 (6 bases each). With 5 bases removed from V and 6 bases from J, the gap between germline ends came to 14 bases. The CDR3 contains 13 residues. In DNA, the CDR3 is TGTGCCAGCAGTGCCCGGGGGCTTGGCGAGCAGTACTTC. It encodes CASSARGLGEQYF.

CDR3 residues: CATSIYSPETQYF. The DNA for the CDR3 is TGTGCCACGAGCATTTACAGTCCAGAGACCCAGTACTTC. V gene TRBV7-9 combines with J gene TRBJ2-5; D gene uncertain. Trimming removed 10 bases at V and 4 bases at J, with 16 bases between. The CDR3 sequence is 13 residues long. Germline CDR1 SEHNR, CDR2 FQNEAQ (reference sequence).

The rearrangement joins TRBV29-1 to TRBJ2-1, with D perhaps matching TRBD2 (7 bases). The CDR3 is 13 residues long. Germline CDR1 and CDR2: SQVTM and ANQGSEA. V gave up 4 bases and J gave up 7 bases, with 14 bases separating them. For the CDR3, the DNA is TGCAGCGTTGGTGTGGGAGGGGGGAATGAGCAGTTCTTC. This gives the protein CSVGVGGGNEQFF.

This clonotype has more than one count but fewer than ten. The chain is built from TRBV7-8 and TRBJ2-7; 9 nucleotides match TRBD1. The CDR3 is made up of 15 amino acids. The V segment lost 7 bases and the J segment 3 bases; nucleotides outside the gene matches: 10. The germline gives CDR1 SGHVS, CDR2 FQNEAQ. The CDR3 protein is CASIHSGGQGYEQYF. The CDR3 bases are TGTGCCAGCATCCACTCGGGGGGACAGGGCTACGAGCAGTACTTC.

This clonotype has just a few counts. The CDR3 DNA reads as TGCAGTGCTCCCCCCCTAGCGGGAGCGAACACCGGGGAGCTGTTTTTT. It codes for CSAPPLAGANTGELFF. The rearrangement links TRBV20-1 to TRBJ2-2; 10 nucleotides line up with TRBD2. The V segment lost 5 bases and the J segment 0 bases; nucleotides outside the gene matches: 6. The CDR3 is made up of 16 amino acids. CDR1 is DFQATT and CDR2 is SNEGSKA in the germline V gene (reference sequence).

The table lists this clonotype with a count of one. This may come from a read error, since a much larger clone is one base off. The gene calls are TRBV3-1 and TRBJ1-6, with D unclear. The CDR3 runs 14 residues. Trimming removed 4 bases at V and 6 bases at J, with 10 bases between. Germline loops: CDR1 LGHDT, CDR2 YNNKEL (reference sequence). This CDR3 is CASSLGMGNSPLHF. CDR3 DNA: TGTGCCAGCAGCCTCGGAATGGGTAATTCACCCCTCCACTTT.

This clonotype was recorded a few times. The CDR3 DNA follows: TGTGCCAGCAGTTTGAGTAGCGGGACGGGAGAGACCCAGTACTTC. Translating gives CASSLSSGTGETQYF. V gene TRBV28 combines with J gene TRBJ2-5; 8 nucleotides line up with TRBD2. The ends lost 3 bases at V and 4 bases at J; junction bases unmatched: 7. Germline V lookup: CDR1 MDHEN, CDR2 SYDVKM. This CDR3 spans 15 amino acids.

This clonotype was picked up many times. The chain carries TRBV7-2 and TRBJ1-5; D remains unclear. The CDR3 covers 13 residues. The V gene lost 5 bases and the J gene lost 4 bases, with 9 bases spanning the gap. Germline assignment: CDR1 SGHTA and CDR2 FQGNSA. In DNA, the CDR3 is TGTGCCAGCAGCCCAGAGAATAATCAGCCCCAGCATTTT. Translated: CASSPENNQPQHF.

This clonotype was found many times. The chain joins TRBV5-5 to TRBJ2-2, with D unclear. Germline assignment: CDR1 SGHKS and CDR2 YYEKEE (reference sequence). The CDR3 covers 12 residues. Trimming left V 0 bases short and J 6 bases short, with 3 bases between. This CDR3 reads CASSLDAGELFF. The CDR3 DNA sequence: TGTGCCAGCAGCTTGGACGCCGGGGAGCTGTTTTTT.

The CDR3 protein is CASSLANRAYEQYF. The DNA for the CDR3 is TGCGCCAGCAGCTTGGCGAACAGAGCCTACGAGCAGTACTTC. The rearrangement joins TRBV5-1 to TRBJ2-7; D remains unclear. V lost 0 bases and J 2 bases, leaving 9 bases between the germline ends. Looked up from germline, CDR1 is SGHRS and CDR2 is YFSETQ. The CDR3 consists of 14 residues.

This clonotype has just a few counts. The V gene is TRBV20-1, the J gene TRBJ1-5, with unresolved D. V dropped 1 base and J dropped 6 bases, with 13 bases sitting between them. The CDR3 extends over 14 amino acids. Per the germline V gene, CDR1 is DFQATT and CDR2 is SNEGSKA (reference sequence). DNA for the CDR3: TGCAGTGCTAGAGTGGTGGGCGGAGGTCAGCCCCAGCATTTT. It is translated as CSARVVGGGQPQHF.

This clonotype has a count of ten or more. The J gene is TRBJ2-7, the V gene TRBV5-6, with a tentative D call TRBD1 (6 bases). Germline CDR1 and CDR2: SGHDT and YYEEEE. The V end was cut by 0 bases, the J end by 2 bases, with 9 bases between. The CDR3 totals 14 residues. In nucleotides, the CDR3 is TGTGCCAGCAGCTTGGTGGGGGCACCCTACGAGCAGTACTTC. This encodes CASSLVGAPYEQYF. Full variable domain (rest looked up from reference TRBV5-6 and TRBJ2-7): DAGVTQSPTHLIKTRGQQVTLRCSPKSGHDTVSWYQQALGQGPQFIFQYYEEEERQRGNFPDRFSGHQFPNYSSELNVNALLLGDSALYLCASSLVGAPYEQYFGPGTRLTVT.

The chain combines TRBV6-2 or TRBV6-3 with TRBJ2-5; TRBD2 matches 13 bases. From germline, CDR1 is MNHEY and CDR2 SVGEGT. With V trimmed by 2 bases and J by 5 bases, 5 bases remained unmatched. The CDR3 is made up of 16 amino acids. CDR3 DNA: TGTGCCAGCAGTTACGACCGGACTAGCGGGGGTGAGACCCAGTACTTC. Translation: CASSYDRTSGGETQYF.

The sample holds a few counts of this clonotype. The J gene is TRBJ2-3, the V gene TRBV15; D unclear. The germline V gene encodes CDR1 LNHNV and CDR2 YYDKDF (reference sequence). Between the trimmed V and J ends, which lost 0 bases and 0 bases, there was a span of 13 bases. The length of the CDR3 is 17 residues. The CDR3 is CATSRDWATISTDTQYF. The CDR3 DNA reads as TGTGCCACCAGCAGAGACTGGGCCACTATCAGCACAGATACGCAGTATTTT.

This clonotype has ten or more counts. The V and J genes are TRBV5-1 and TRBJ1-2, with TRBD1 identical over 9 bases. CDR1 is SGHRS and CDR2 is YFSETQ in the germline V gene. CDR3 length: 12 residues. After removal of 4 bases from V and 6 bases from J, the junction contained 1 base not matched to a gene. CDR3 amino acids: CASSRQGDGYTF. Here the CDR3 DNA reads TGCGCCAGCAGCCGACAGGGGGATGGCTACACCTTC.

The rearrangement links TRBV9 to TRBJ1-2; 8 positions agree with TRBD1. Unmatched junction bases numbered 4, after V lost 4 bases and J lost 2 bases. The CDR3 totals 14 residues. Germline V gene sequence: CDR1 SGDLS, CDR2 YYNGEE. This CDR3 is CASSKRQGNYGYTF. CDR3 coding DNA: TGTGCCAGCAGCAAACGACAGGGGAACTATGGCTACACCTTC.

This clonotype showed up just a few times. In nucleotides, the CDR3 is TGTGCCAGCAGTATATTAGCGGCGGCCCGTACCGGGGAGCTGTTTTTT. Its protein product is CASSILAAARTGELFF. V usage is TRBV12-3 or TRBV12-4 and J usage is TRBJ2-2; possible D gene TRBD2, 6 bases. With 5 bases removed from V and 5 bases from J, the gap between germline ends came to 18 bases. CDR3 size: 16 residues.